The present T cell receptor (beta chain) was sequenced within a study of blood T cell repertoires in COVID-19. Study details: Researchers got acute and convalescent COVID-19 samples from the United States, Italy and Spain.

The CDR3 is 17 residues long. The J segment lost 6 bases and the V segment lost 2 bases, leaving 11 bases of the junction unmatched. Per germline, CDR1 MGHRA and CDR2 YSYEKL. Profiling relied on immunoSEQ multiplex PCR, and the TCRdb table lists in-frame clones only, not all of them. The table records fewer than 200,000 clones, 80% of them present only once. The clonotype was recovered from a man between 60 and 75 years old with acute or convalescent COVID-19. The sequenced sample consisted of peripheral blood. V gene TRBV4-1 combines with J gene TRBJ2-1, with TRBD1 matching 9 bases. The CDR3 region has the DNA TGCGCCAGCAGCCAACCTCTAAGGGACAGGGCCTTCAATGAGCAGTTCTTC. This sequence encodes CASSQPLRDRAFNEQFF.